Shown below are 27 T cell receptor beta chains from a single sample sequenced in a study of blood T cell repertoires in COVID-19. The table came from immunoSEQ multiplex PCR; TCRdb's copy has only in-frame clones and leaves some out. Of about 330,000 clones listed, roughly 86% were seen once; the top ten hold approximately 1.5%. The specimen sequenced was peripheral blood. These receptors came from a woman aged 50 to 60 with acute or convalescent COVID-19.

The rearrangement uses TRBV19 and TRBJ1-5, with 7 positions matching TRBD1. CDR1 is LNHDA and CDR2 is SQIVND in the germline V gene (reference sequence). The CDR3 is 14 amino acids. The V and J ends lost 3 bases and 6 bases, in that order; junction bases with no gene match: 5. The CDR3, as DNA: TGTGCCAGTAGTATCCAGGGGGTGGTTCAGCCCCAGCATTTT. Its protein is CASSIQGVVQPQHF.

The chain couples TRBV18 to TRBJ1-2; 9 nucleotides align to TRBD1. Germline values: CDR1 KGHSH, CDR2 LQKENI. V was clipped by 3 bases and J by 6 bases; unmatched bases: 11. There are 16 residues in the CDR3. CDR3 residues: CASSPRSRDRADGYTF. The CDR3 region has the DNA TGTGCCAGCTCACCTCGTTCCCGGGACAGGGCCGATGGCTACACCTTC.

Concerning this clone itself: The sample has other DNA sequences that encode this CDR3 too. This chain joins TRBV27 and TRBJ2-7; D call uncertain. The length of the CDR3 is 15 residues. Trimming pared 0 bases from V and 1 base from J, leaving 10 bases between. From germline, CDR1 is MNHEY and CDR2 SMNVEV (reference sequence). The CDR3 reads CASSLSWQASYEQYF. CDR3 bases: TGTGCCAGCAGTTTATCGTGGCAGGCGTCCTACGAGCAGTACTTC.

This chain's CDR3 is CASSQDSYLQETQYF. Here the CDR3 DNA reads TGTGCCAGCAGCCAGGACAGTTACCTTCAAGAGACCCAGTACTTC. The V gene is TRBV7-2, the J gene TRBJ2-5, with a tentative D call TRBD1 (6 bases). The V end was cut by 5 bases, the J end by 2 bases, with 15 bases between. This CDR3 has 15 amino acids. CDR1 is SGHTA, CDR2 FQGNSA, per germline. The entire variable domain, with the rest obtained from reference TRBV7-2 and TRBJ2-5, is as follows: GAGVSQSPSNKVTEKGKDVELRCDPISGHTALYWYRQSLGQGLEFLIYFQGNSAPDKSGLPSDRFSAERTGGSVSTLTIQRTQQEDSAVYLCASSQDSYLQETQYFGPGTRLLVL.

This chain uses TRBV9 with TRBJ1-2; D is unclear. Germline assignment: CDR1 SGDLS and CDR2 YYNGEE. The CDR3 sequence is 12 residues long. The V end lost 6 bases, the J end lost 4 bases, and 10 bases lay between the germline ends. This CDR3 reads CASNSLFYGYTF. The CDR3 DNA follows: TGTGCCAGCAATTCCCTGTTCTATGGCTACACCTTC.

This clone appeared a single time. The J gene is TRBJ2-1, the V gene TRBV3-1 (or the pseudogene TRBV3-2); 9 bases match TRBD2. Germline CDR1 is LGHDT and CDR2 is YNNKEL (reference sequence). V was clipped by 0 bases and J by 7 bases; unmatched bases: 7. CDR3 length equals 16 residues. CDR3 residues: CASSQDLAGVRNEQFF. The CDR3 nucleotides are TGTGCCAGCAGCCAAGATTTAGCGGGAGTAAGGAATGAGCAGTTCTTC.

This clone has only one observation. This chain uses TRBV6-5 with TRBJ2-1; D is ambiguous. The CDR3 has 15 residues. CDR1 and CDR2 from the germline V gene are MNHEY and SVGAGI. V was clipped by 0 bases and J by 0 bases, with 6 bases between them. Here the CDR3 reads CASSYSYSSYNEQFF. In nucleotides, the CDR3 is TGTGCCAGCAGTTACTCCTATAGCTCCTACAATGAGCAGTTCTTC.

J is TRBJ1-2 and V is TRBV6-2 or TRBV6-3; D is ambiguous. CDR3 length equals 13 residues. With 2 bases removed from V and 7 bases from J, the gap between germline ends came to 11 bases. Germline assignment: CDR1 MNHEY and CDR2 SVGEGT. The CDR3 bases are TGTGCCAGCAGTTACGCGGCGGTAGTTGGCTACACCTTC. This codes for CASSYAAVVGYTF.

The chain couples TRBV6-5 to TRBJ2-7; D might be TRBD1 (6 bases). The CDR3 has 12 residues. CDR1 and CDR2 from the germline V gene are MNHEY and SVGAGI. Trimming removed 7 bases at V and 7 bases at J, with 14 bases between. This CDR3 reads CASTGDKREQYF. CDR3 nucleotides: TGTGCCAGCACCGGGGACAAACGGGAGCAGTACTTC.

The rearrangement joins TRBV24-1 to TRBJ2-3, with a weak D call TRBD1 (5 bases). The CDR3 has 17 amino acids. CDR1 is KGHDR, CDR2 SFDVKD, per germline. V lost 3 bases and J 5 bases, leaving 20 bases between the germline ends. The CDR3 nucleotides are TGTGCCACCAGTGATCCCTCCGAAGGGGATGGTCGAGATACGCAGTATTTT. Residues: CATSDPSEGDGRDTQYF.

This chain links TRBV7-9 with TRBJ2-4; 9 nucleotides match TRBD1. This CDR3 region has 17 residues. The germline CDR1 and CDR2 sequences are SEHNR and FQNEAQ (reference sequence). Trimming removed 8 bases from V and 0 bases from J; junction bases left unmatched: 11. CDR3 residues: CASRPPGTGTAKNIQYF. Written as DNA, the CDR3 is TGTGCCAGCCGTCCCCCCGGGACAGGGACAGCCAAAAACATTCAGTACTTC.

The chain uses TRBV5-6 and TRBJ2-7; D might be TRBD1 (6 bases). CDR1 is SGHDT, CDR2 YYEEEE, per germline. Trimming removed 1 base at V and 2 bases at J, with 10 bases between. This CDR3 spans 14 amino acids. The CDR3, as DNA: TGTGCCAGCAGCTTGCAGGGGAACCCCTACGAGCAGTACTTC. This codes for CASSLQGNPYEQYF.

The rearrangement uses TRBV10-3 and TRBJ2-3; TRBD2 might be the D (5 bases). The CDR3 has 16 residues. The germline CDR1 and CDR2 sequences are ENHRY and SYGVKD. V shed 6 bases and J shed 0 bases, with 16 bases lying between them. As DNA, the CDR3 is TGTGCCATCAGGGGTCGAAGCGGTACTAGCACAGATACGCAGTATTTT. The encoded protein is CAIRGRSGTSTDTQYF.

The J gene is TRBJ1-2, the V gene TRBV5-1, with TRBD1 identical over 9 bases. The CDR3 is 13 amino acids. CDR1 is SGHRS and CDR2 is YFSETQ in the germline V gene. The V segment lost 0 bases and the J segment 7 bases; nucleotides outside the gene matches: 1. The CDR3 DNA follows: TGCGCCAGCAGCTTGGTGACAGGGGGTGGCTACACCTTC. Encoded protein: CASSLVTGGGYTF. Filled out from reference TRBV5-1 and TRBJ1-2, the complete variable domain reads KAGVTQTPRYLIKTRGQQVTLSCSPISGHRSVSWYQQTPGQGLQFLFEYFSETQRNKGNFPGRFSGRQFSNSRSEMNVSTLELGDSALYLCASSLVTGGGYTFGSGTRLTVV.

DNA for the CDR3: TGTGCCAGCAGCCAGACTAGCGGCTCTTCCTACGAGCAGTACTTC. Amino acid sequence: CASSQTSGSSYEQYF. This chain uses TRBV7-2 with TRBJ2-7; the match to TRBD2 covers 9 bases. J gave up 1 base and V 5 bases, and 6 bases lay outside the gene matches. The V gene's germline CDR1 is SGHTA and CDR2 FQGNSA. This CDR3 has 15 residues.

The CDR3: CASSSTDYNEQFF. CDR3 nucleotides: TGTGCCAGCAGTTCGACAGACTACAATGAGCAGTTCTTC. V and J are TRBV5-8 and TRBJ2-1; maybe TRBD1 (5 bases). V shed 5 bases and J shed 3 bases, with 9 bases lying between them. Germline-derived CDR1 and CDR2 are SGHTS and YDEGEE. The CDR3 runs 13 residues.

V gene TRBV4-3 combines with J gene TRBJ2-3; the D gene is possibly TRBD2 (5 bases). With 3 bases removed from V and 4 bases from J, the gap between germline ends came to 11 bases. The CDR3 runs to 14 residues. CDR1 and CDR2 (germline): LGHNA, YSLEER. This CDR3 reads CASSQRSAADTQYF. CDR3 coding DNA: TGCGCCAGCAGCCAGCGATCAGCGGCAGATACGCAGTATTTT.

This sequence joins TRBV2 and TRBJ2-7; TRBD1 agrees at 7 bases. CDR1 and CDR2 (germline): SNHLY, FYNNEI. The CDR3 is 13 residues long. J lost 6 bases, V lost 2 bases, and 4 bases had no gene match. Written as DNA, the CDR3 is TGTGCCAGCAGTGAATACAGGGGCCTCGAGCAGTACTTC. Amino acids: CASSEYRGLEQYF. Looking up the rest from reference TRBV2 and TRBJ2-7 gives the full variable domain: EPEVTQTPSHQVTQMGQEVILRCVPISNHLYFYWYRQILGQKVEFLVSFYNNEISEKSEIFDDQFSVERPDGSNFTLKIRSTKLEDSAMYFCASSEYRGLEQYFGPGTRLTVT.

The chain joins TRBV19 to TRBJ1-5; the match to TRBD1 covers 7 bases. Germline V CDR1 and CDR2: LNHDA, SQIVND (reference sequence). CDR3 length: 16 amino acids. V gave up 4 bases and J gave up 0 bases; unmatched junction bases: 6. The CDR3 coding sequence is TGTGCCAGTAGTACGAAGGGGGCATATAGCAATCAGCCCCAGCATTTT. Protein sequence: CASSTKGAYSNQPQHF.

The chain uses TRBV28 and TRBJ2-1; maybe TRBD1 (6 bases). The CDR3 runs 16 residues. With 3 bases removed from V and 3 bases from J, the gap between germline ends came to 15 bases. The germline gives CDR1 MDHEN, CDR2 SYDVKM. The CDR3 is CASSFGPRTDYNEQFF. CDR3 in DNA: TGTGCCAGCAGTTTTGGCCCAAGGACAGACTACAATGAGCAGTTCTTC.

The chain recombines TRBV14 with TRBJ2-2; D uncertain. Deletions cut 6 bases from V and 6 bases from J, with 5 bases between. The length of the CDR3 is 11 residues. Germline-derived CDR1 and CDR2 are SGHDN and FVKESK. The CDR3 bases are TGTGCCAGCAGTTTAGCCGGGGAGCTGTTTTTT. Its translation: CASSLAGELFF.

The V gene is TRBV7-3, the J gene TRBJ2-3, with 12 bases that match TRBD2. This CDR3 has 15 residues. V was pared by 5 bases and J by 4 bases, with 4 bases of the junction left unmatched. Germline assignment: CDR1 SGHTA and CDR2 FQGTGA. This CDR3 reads CASSSLAGGPDTQYF. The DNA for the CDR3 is TGTGCCAGCAGCAGTCTAGCGGGAGGGCCAGATACGCAGTATTTT.

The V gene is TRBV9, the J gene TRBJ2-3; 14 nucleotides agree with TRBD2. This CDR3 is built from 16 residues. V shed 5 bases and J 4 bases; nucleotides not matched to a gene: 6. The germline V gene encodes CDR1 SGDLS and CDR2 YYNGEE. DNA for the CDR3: TGTGCCAGCAGGAAGGGGACTAGCGGGAGACCAGATACGCAGTATTTT. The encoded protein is CASRKGTSGRPDTQYF.

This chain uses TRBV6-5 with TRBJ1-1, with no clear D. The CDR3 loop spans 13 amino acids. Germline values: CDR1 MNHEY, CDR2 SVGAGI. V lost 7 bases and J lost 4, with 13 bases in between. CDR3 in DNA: TGTGCCAGCAAAGGCCGGGGAACCACTGAAGCTTTCTTT. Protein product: CASKGRGTTEAFF.

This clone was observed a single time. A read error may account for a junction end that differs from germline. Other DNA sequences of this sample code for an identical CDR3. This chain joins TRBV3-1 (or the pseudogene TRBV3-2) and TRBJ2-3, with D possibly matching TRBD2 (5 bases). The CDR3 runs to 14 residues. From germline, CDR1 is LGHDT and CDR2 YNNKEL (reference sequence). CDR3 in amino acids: CASSSPRGEATQYF. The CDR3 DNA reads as TGCGCCAGCAGCTCCCCTCGGGGAGAGGCTACGCAGTATTTT.

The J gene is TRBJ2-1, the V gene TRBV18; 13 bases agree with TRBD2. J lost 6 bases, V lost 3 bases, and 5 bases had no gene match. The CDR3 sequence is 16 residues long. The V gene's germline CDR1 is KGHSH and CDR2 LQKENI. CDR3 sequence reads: CASSPTRLAGGNEQFF. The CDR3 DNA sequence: TGTGCCAGCTCACCGACTCGACTAGCGGGAGGCAATGAGCAGTTCTTC.

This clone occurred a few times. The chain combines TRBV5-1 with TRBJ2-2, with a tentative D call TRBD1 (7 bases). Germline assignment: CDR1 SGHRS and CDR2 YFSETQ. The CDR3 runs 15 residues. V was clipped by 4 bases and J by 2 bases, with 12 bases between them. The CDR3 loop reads CASSRGTANTGELFF. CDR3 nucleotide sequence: TGCGCCAGCAGCCGCGGGACAGCAAACACCGGGGAGCTGTTTTTT.